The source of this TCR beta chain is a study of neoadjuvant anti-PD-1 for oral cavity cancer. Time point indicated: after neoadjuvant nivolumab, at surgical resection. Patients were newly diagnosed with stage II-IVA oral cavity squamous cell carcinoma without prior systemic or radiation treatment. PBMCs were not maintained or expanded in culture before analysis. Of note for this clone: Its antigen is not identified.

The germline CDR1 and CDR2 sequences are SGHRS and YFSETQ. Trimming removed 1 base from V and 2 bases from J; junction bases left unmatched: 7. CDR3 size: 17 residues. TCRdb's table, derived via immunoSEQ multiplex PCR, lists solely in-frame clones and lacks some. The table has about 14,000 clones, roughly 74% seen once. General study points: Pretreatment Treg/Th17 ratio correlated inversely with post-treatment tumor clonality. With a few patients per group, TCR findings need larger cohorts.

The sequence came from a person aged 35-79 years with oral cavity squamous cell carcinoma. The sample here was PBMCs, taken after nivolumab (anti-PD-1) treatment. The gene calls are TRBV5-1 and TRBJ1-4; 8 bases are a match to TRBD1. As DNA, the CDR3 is TGCGCCAGCAGCTTGAGGCGCCAGGGGGCGACTAATGAAAAACTGTTTTTT. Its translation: CASSLRRQGATNEKLFF.